Listed here is a single T cell receptor beta chain. Its antigen remains undetermined. The germline V gene gives CDR1 as MNHEY and CDR2 as SVGAGI. The CDR3 holds 16 amino acids from the cysteine to the phenylalanine. The DNA shown is the 48-base CDR3, in frame from base 1. V and J are trimmed by 4 bases and 7 bases, and the gene matches miss 15 bases of the junction. This sample was included in a study of cytomegalovirus exposure and HLA in healthy donors (dated by TCRdb to 2015 to 2018). About the study as a whole: An earlier analysis of roughly 570 of the donors reported under 300 Gb of sequence data and roughly 120 million unique TCR beta sequences obtained from around 170 million T cells. An earlier analysis of 587 of the donors used high-throughput TCR beta sequencing to judge whether each TCR beta V gene segment behaved as functional or pseudogenic. All discovery cohort repertoires had been generated using a single sequencing platform. On average, 235,054 unique TCR beta nucleotide sequences were sequenced per donor among 300 to 500 genotyped donors of the cohort, with 15% to 20% of those sequences being non-productive. Rather than using new phenotypic data, the later analysis identified candidate immune exposures from TCR beta sequences and from how often those sequences occurred across donors. Typing coverage differed by locus: A, B, C, DRB1 and DQB1 were typed in roughly 620-630 donors, DQA1 in 522, DPA1 in nearly 610, and DPB1 in just under 490. Genome-wide SNP genotypes for about 65% of the 666 donors were used in a later genetic analysis, which treated that subset as a discovery cohort. To study patterns of TCR occurrence, a later analysis re-analyzed previously published TCR beta repertoires from 500 to 850 donors and added high-resolution HLA genotyping. Roughly five DR-DQ haplotypes were treated as single units for association and clustering because of strong linkage in the cohort. The study profiled the T cell repertoires of 550 to 700 subjects by immunosequencing and related them to cytomegalovirus serostatus. High-throughput TCR immunosequencing, statistical association of individual TCRs with disease status, and machine learning were combined to predict cytomegalovirus infection status. Donor age, sex, ethnicity and CMV serostatus were compiled together with the repertoire data. Both class I and class II loci were covered by HLA typing, at four-digit resolution. Besides the first cohort of some 670 subjects, a separate validation cohort made up of 120 different subjects was used. The study aimed to test whether signatures of past pathogen exposure could be identified by cataloging public T cell receptors. An early release covering 500 to 750 HLA-typed donors comprised 250 to 350 gigabases of sequencing data and around 80 million unique TCR sequences. Of the roughly 400 genotyped donors, approximately 80% were placed in the genetic ancestry cluster associated with self-reported Caucasian donors. Findings and caveats that apply to the study as a whole: Sequencing depth was assumed to be roughly uniform across donors in the presence/absence analyses, though that assumption may not hold. In this cohort, only TCR beta chains were sequenced, and detectable features were limited by the absence of alpha or paired-chain data. A further reported finding was that TCR beta sequences accurately predicted the HLA-A and HLA-B alleles for most subjects in the first cohort. Assigning TCR associations to individual alleles was difficult when HLA alleles, especially DR and DQ, strongly co-occurred. A later analysis found that most CMV-associated TCR beta chains appeared HLA-restricted, with HLA associations seemingly driven largely by CMV exposure. Because the 87-base-pair reads could not distinguish some IMGT-functional V segments, including TRBV6-2 and TRBV6-3, those segments were excluded. For the cohort, immune exposure information was limited to CMV serostatus. In a later analysis, HLA-associated TCR beta chains were found to be more clonally expanded and to have lower generation probabilities than equally common non-associated chains. At a false discovery rate of 0.05, a later analysis linked some 18,000 TCR beta sequences to specific HLA alleles. In both the original and validation cohorts, the classifier was reported to diagnose cytomegalovirus status with high specificity and sensitivity. In a later genetic analysis, fewer N-insertions in productive TCRs were reported among donors in an Asian-associated ancestry cluster than the roughly 640-donor mean. An earlier analysis of some 560 of the donors showed that most TCR beta V segments appeared in productive rearrangements either about 87% or about 30% of the time, which broadly matched IMGT annotations. A few of the identified cytomegalovirus-associated TCR beta chains were confirmed in vitro to be specific for cytomegalovirus antigens. In a later analysis, the rate of TCR association differed among HLA loci, with DRB1 alleles having the most associated TCRs and HLA-C alleles having the fewest. Because counts were too low, seventeen rarely observed V segments, including chromosome 9 orphons, were left out of the earlier analysis of several hundred of the donors. In the study, 164 TCR beta chains were listed as associated with cytomegalovirus. According to a later analysis, parvovirus B19, influenza, CMV and Epstein-Barr virus appeared linked to several top co-occurrence clusters. Correlated functional status among segregating V segments might reflect linkage disequilibrium, but an unknown experimental factor could not be ruled out. A group of highly shared sequence variants was considered likely to be a technical artifact of the sequencing pipeline. Across donors, most TCR sequences were observed very rarely, whereas some public TCRs were present in many individuals. An association between a missense DCLRE1C variant and V-gene and J-gene trimming of TCR beta chains was found in a later genetic analysis and replicated in an independent cohort. Because HLA typing was unavailable for some donors at each locus, only the typed subset was used in association tests. According to the authors, the approach could potentially be generalized to other disease states and immunological phenotypes.

The cohort comprised hundreds of healthy bone marrow donors. Cohort members were all nominally healthy when sampled, although unrecorded immune exposures were likely present. The donor tested CMV seronegative, placing the donor among the 350 to 400 seronegative members of the cohort. A peripheral blood sample was provided by each donor, and peripheral blood mononuclear cells were used for TCR beta sequencing. The Qiagen DNeasy Blood Extraction Kit was used to extract genomic DNA from the blood cell samples. Receptor libraries were prepared by the immunoSEQ multiplex PCR assay. The multiplex PCR relied on a mix of 60 forward primers for TCR Vbeta segments and 13 reverse primers for TCR Jbeta segments. A multiplex PCR assay on genomic DNA amplified the CDR3 region of rearranged TCR beta genes. On the Illumina HiSeq System, the amplified TCR beta libraries were sequenced as 87-base-pair reads. On the authors' methods: A later analysis tallied about 77 million unique TCR beta chains across the approximately 670 repertoires, and approximately 11 million of those chains were shared by two or more donors. To remove PCR and sequencing errors, raw reads were error-corrected and collapsed into unique sequences using a nearest-neighbor algorithm that merged closely related sequences. CDR3 sequences were aligned to IMGT reference sequences to assign V, D and J gene segments. For a sequence to be retained, a match of at least six nucleotides was required to both a V gene segment and a J gene segment. A rearrangement counted as productive if the CDR3 had no stop codons and remained in frame with V and J, and every other rearrangement counted as non-productive. Following IMGT convention, CDR3 was defined as the stretch from the second conserved V-encoded cysteine to the conserved J-encoded phenylalanine. Sequences without an unambiguous match to a single V gene segment were excluded from the earlier analysis of approximately 560 of the donors. An earlier analysis of just under 600 of the donors called V segments functional above 56.7% productive rearrangements and segregating when the between-donor standard deviation exceeded 5%. A statistical classification framework was developed to diagnose cytomegalovirus status using the catalog of TCR beta chain sequences. A later analysis assigned V and J genes by comparing TCR nucleotide sequences with IMGT/GENE-DB human TR gene sequences. Using the TCRdist pipeline, a later analysis assigned CDR3 sequences along with most-parsimonious VDJ recombination scenarios. In a later analysis, every TCR beta chain was defined by the combination of its CDR3 amino acid sequence and its V-gene family, and reads without a unique V-gene family were dropped. In a later analysis, 450 to 600 highly shared, low-generation-probability nucleotide sequences were removed to address suspected cross-contamination and a sequencing artifact. A later analysis calculated a clonal expansion index for each public chain from normalized within-repertoire ranks of inferred template counts. Generation probabilities in a later analysis came from a VDJ recombination model fitted to out-of-frame rearrangements, and those results were checked against IGoR. Hypergeometric tests were used in a later analysis to score TCR-TCR, TCR-HLA and TCR-CMV co-occurrence, with a repertoire-size bias correction applied to the TCR pairs. False discovery rates were estimated in a later analysis by permuting HLA or CMV assignments 20 times. In a later analysis, co-occurring TCRs were grouped using DBSCAN, and TCRdist sequence similarity was added for clustering within HLA-allele-positive subsets. Repertoires with fewer than 30,000 or more than 120,000 public chains were left out of co-occurrence clustering, as were about 5 repertoires with anomalous nucleotide sharing. TCRdb limited this immuneACCESS table to in-frame rearrangements with V and J called. A share of clones is missing; checked studies link under half to unresolved V genes, and the rest is unexplained. Clone size and the V and J calls come from that table; the DNA yielded D and trimming. The sample table includes 100,000 to 150,000 clones. The top ten constitute about 2.2% of the sample.

Sequenced: PBMCs. The V and J genes are TRBV6-5 and TRBJ2-7; TRBD2 matches 8 bases in the middle. The source of this sequence is a man in his forties in good health and CMV-seronegative. CDR3 sequence: CASSFLIGTRPSEQYF. The DNA sequence reads TGTGCCAGCAGTTTCTTGATCGGGACTAGACCCTCGGAGCAGTACTTC.